The rows below give T cell receptor beta chains drawn from one sample of a study of shared clonotypes between healthy human individuals. Only in-frame clones appear in the TCRdb table, and some are missing; sequencing was by immunoSEQ multiplex PCR. Of roughly 2.5 million clones in the sample, approximately 92% were seen once. Material for sequencing was naive CD4+ T cells sorted from blood. These TCRs come from a man aged 18 to 30 in good health. Each CDR3 is given with its conserved first and last residue. D genes are given only for firm matches. Clone size appears in some rows only: once, few, many, or a class for an expanded clone.

CDR3nt,CDR3aa,d_gene,j_gene,abundance,v_gene
TGCGCCAGCAGCTTAGAAGGGGCCAAAAACATTCAGTACTTC,CASSLEGAKNIQYF,.,TRBJ2-4,.,TRBV5-1
TGTGCCAGCAGCTTTAGTGGAGGAGGAGAGACCCAGTACTTC,CASSFSGGGETQYF,.,TRBJ2-5,.,TRBV7-2
TGTGCCAGCAGCCCCAGGTACGAGCAGTACTTC,CASSPRYEQYF,.,TRBJ2-7,.,TRBV2
TGCAGTGCTCGAGGGCCGGGGGGCTACACCTTC,CSARGPGGYTF,.,TRBJ1-2,.,TRBV20-1
TGTGCCAGCAGCATCTCGACTAGCTCCTACGAGCAGTACTTC,CASSISTSSYEQYF,.,TRBJ2-7,.,TRBV7-2
TGTGCCAGCAGCTCCAGGTATTTGACAGATACGCAGTATTTT,CASSSRYLTDTQYF,.,TRBJ2-3,.,TRBV7-2
TGTGCCAGTTATACTGGGGCCAACGTCCTGACTTTC,CASYTGANVLTF,.,TRBJ2-6,.,TRBV6-6
TGCGCCAGCAGTCCCGGTCCGGGGGGAAGCTCCTACGAGCAGTACTTC,CASSPGPGGSSYEQYF,TRBD2,TRBJ2-7,.,TRBV5-1
TGTGCCAGCAGTCGACGGGGGGATCAGCCCCAGCATTTT,CASSRRGDQPQHF,.,TRBJ1-5,.,TRBV6-5
TGTGCCAGTAGTATTTTCAGGGACAGCAACACTGAAGCTTTCTTT,CASSIFRDSNTEAFF,TRBD1,TRBJ1-1,.,TRBV19
TGTGCCAGCACTCCCGGGACAGGGGGATCTGGGGCCAACGTCCTGACTTTC,CASTPGTGGSGANVLTF,TRBD1,TRBJ2-6,.,TRBV28
TGCGCCAGCAGCCCCGGAGGGGTAGCGGGGGTACAAGAGACCCAGTACTTC,CASSPGGVAGVQETQYF,TRBD2,TRBJ2-5,.,TRBV5-1
TGTGCCAGCAGTCCAGCGGGGGGGCTCACAGATACGCAGTATTTT,CASSPAGGLTDTQYF,TRBD2,TRBJ2-3,.,TRBV6-6
TGTGCCAGCAGTTTACCAGGGGCCCGGGGCGAGCAGTACTTC,CASSLPGARGEQYF,.,TRBJ2-7,.,TRBV28
TGTGCCATCAGTGAAAGAACAGGGACAGGACCCGCTGAAGCTTTCTTT,CAISERTGTGPAEAFF,TRBD1,TRBJ1-1,.,TRBV10-3
TGTGCCAGCAATTTAGGGTCCCTGTTCTCCTACGAGCAGTACTTC,CASNLGSLFSYEQYF,.,TRBJ2-7,.,TRBV7-2
TGTGCCAGCAGTGAGAGGACAGGGCCAAGTTATTATAGCAATCAGCCCCAGCATTTT,CASSERTGPSYYSNQPQHF,TRBD1,TRBJ1-5,.,TRBV6-1
TGTGCCACAGCTCAGCCGGGACAGCGAACCTACGAGCAGTACTTC,CATAQPGQRTYEQYF,TRBD1,TRBJ2-7,.,TRBV2
TGTGCCAGCAGCCCCATCCGACAGACCCAAGAGACCCAGTACTTC,CASSPIRQTQETQYF,.,TRBJ2-5,.,TRBV7-2
TGCGCCAGCAGCCAAGGACTTGGACTAGCGGGGAACACCGGGGAGCTGTTTTTT,CASSQGLGLAGNTGELFF,TRBD2,TRBJ2-2,.,TRBV4-1
TGTGCCAGCAGCGTAGGTCTAGCGGGCACAGATACGCAGTATTTT,CASSVGLAGTDTQYF,TRBD2,TRBJ2-3,.,TRBV9
TGTGCCAGCAGTTTAGGGCAGGGGAAACTTGGCGGGAGGGTTAATGAGCAGTTCTTC,CASSLGQGKLGGRVNEQFF,TRBD2,TRBJ2-1,.,TRBV27
TGTGCCAGTAGGTACCGGGACAGGGGGCTCAATGAGCAGTTCTTC,CASRYRDRGLNEQFF,TRBD1,TRBJ2-1,.,TRBV19
TGCAGCGTTGAAGGGCGGGGCTCCCCCTACGAGCAGTACTTC,CSVEGRGSPYEQYF,.,TRBJ2-7,.,TRBV29-1
TGTGCCAGTCTCAGGAAGGGGACCTACGAGCAGTACTTC,CASLRKGTYEQYF,.,TRBJ2-7,.,TRBV6-5
TGTGCCAGCTCACCGGGACCAAACACCGGGGAGCTGTTTTTT,CASSPGPNTGELFF,.,TRBJ2-2,.,TRBV18
TGTGCCAGCAGCTTGGAAACGAGTCTAGCGGGCTACGAGCAGTACTTC,CASSLETSLAGYEQYF,TRBD2,TRBJ2-7,.,TRBV5-5
TGTGCCAGCAGTTACGGGGGGGGGTTCTCCTACGAGCAGTACTTC,CASSYGGGFSYEQYF,TRBD2,TRBJ2-7,.,TRBV6-5
TGCGCCAGCAGCTTGTTCAGTCTTCCGAACACTGAAGCTTTCTTT,CASSLFSLPNTEAFF,.,TRBJ1-1,.,TRBV5-1
TGTGCCAGCAGTGAAAGGGGACAGGACTCTGGAAACACCATATATTTT,CASSERGQDSGNTIYF,TRBD1,TRBJ1-3,.,TRBV2
TGTGCCAGCAGCCTCGGCCTATCGGGGCAGCCCCAGCATTTT,CASSLGLSGQPQHF,.,TRBJ1-5,once,TRBV9
TGTGCCAGCAGCTCCGGACAATCGTGGGGTAACGCTGAAGCTTTCTTT,CASSSGQSWGNAEAFF,.,TRBJ1-1,.,TRBV7-2
TGTGCCAGCAGCCTTGGACCGAGGCTAAGAGCTTTCTTT,CASSLGPRLRAFF,.,TRBJ1-1,.,TRBV14
TGTGCCAGCAGCCAGACCAAAAACATTCAGTACTTC,CASSQTKNIQYF,.,TRBJ2-4,.,TRBV14
TGTGCCAGCAGTGAAGAAGGGAAGAATCAGCCCCAGCATTTT,CASSEEGKNQPQHF,.,TRBJ1-5,.,TRBV6-1
TGTGCCAGCAGTGAATATCTTGGGGTTAACTACGAGCAGTACTTC,CASSEYLGVNYEQYF,.,TRBJ2-7,.,TRBV6-1
TGTGCCAGCAGCCAAGAATTCGCGAGTGAGCAGTTCTTC,CASSQEFASEQFF,.,TRBJ2-1,once,TRBV14
TGTGCCAGCTCCCTATCCCCCGGGACGGGGCAGTCCGAGCAGTACTTC,CASSLSPGTGQSEQYF,.,TRBJ2-7,.,TRBV18
TGTGCCAGCAGCTTAGCGGGACTAGCGTCTCAAGAGACCCAGTACTTC,CASSLAGLASQETQYF,TRBD2,TRBJ2-5,.,TRBV7-2
TGTGCCAGCAGTCCAAGCGGGGTCTTGGCTACAGATACGCAGTATTTT,CASSPSGVLATDTQYF,TRBD2,TRBJ2-3,once,TRBV6-6
TGTGCCAGCAGTTCCCTAGCGGGAGGGCCTTACGAGCAGTACTTC,CASSSLAGGPYEQYF,TRBD2,TRBJ2-7,.,TRBV7-2
TGTGCCGGACAGGGGGCAACGGGCGAGCAGTACTTC,CAGQGATGEQYF,TRBD1,TRBJ2-7,.,TRBV30
TGCGCCAGCAGACCAAGCGGTGCTACCTACAATGAGCAGTTCTTC,CASRPSGATYNEQFF,.,TRBJ2-1,.,TRBV5-1
TGTGCCAGCAGTTTGGCAGCCAACTATGGCTACACCTTC,CASSLAANYGYTF,.,TRBJ1-2,.,TRBV27
TGTGCCAGTAGTTTTAGACCCGTTGATGAGCAGTTCTTC,CASSFRPVDEQFF,.,TRBJ2-1,.,TRBV19
TGTGCCAGCAGCTTAGTGGCGGCACCGGGAAACACCATATATTTT,CASSLVAAPGNTIYF,.,TRBJ1-3,.,TRBV7-2
TGTGCCAGCAGCTTGCCTTGGGCTAACTATGGCTACACCTTC,CASSLPWANYGYTF,.,TRBJ1-2,once,TRBV5-4